The 10 T cell receptor beta chains presented below share a single source sample, sequenced in a study of cytotoxic CD8 clonotypes in ibrutinib-treated CLL. Method: immunoSEQ multiplex PCR; TCRdb's copy keeps in-frame clones and lacks some. The table includes approximately 300,000 clones, about 80% detected once. The material was PBMCs, obtained before ibrutinib treatment. The receptors were sampled from a human donor with chronic lymphocytic leukemia.

The gene calls are TRBV7-3 and TRBJ1-2; 8 bases map to TRBD1. The CDR3 runs to 16 residues. J was trimmed by 4 bases and V by 5 bases; bases with no gene match: 12. The germline gives CDR1 SGHTA, CDR2 FQGTGA. The CDR3 region has the DNA TGTGCCAGCAGCCCGGGACAGGCAAACCACGGCTATGGCTACACCTTC. It codes for CASSPGQANHGYGYTF.

V gene TRBV28 combines with J gene TRBJ1-1, with 8 nucleotides matching TRBD1. This CDR3 region has 15 residues. From germline, CDR1 is MDHEN and CDR2 SYDVKM. V lost 3 bases, J lost 1 base, and 4 bases stayed unmatched. DNA for the CDR3: TGTGCCAGCAGTTTGACAGGGGCTGGGAACACTGAAGCTTTCTTT. It specifies CASSLTGAGNTEAFF.

This clone was found many times. This chain connects TRBV11-2 to TRBJ1-3; D remains unclear. The V end lost 5 bases, the J end lost 6 bases, and 11 bases lay between the germline ends. The CDR3 extends over 13 amino acids. Germline V gives CDR1 SGHAT, CDR2 FQNNGV. In DNA form, the CDR3 reads TGTGCCAGCAGCCCTGGACCTGAAAACACCATATATTTT. As protein: CASSPGPENTIYF.

The chain is built from TRBV5-1 and TRBJ2-1, with D tentatively TRBD2 (6 bases). This CDR3 has 14 residues. Germline V gene lookup returns CDR1 SGHRS and CDR2 YFSETQ. V gave up 3 bases and J gave up 4 bases, with 11 bases separating them. The CDR3 nucleotides read TGCGCCAGCAGCTCCGGGACTTCGTACAATGAGCAGTTCTTC. It specifies CASSSGTSYNEQFF.

This chain links TRBV5-4 with TRBJ2-3, with 8 bases fitting TRBD2. Germline V CDR1 and CDR2: SGHNT, YYREEE (reference sequence). CDR3 length: 15 residues. V dropped 4 bases and J dropped 0; count of bases not matched to a gene: 4. The CDR3 spells CASSRGGGSTDTQYF. The CDR3 DNA is TGTGCCAGCAGCCGGGGCGGGGGGAGCACAGATACGCAGTATTTT.

The rearrangement uses TRBV5-1 and TRBJ2-2, with D perhaps matching TRBD1 (5 bases). The CDR3 spans 14 residues. Per germline, CDR1 SGHRS and CDR2 YFSETQ. Trimming removed 2 bases at V and 1 base at J, with 6 bases between. The CDR3, as DNA: TGCGCCAGCAGCTTAGGACAGAACACCGGGGAGCTGTTTTTT. It codes for CASSLGQNTGELFF.

The gene calls are TRBV7-3 and TRBJ2-7; TRBD2 aligns across 8 bases. With V trimmed by 4 bases and J by 5 bases, 7 bases remained unmatched. Germline V gene sequence: CDR1 SGHTA, CDR2 FQGTGA. This CDR3 region has 14 residues. CDR3 DNA: TGTGCCAGCAGCTCCAGCGGGAGAGCGAACGAGCAGTACTTC. It codes for CASSSSGRANEQYF.

V gene TRBV4-1 combines with J gene TRBJ2-1; perhaps TRBD1 as D (6 bases). V was cut by 6 bases and J by 2 bases, with 14 bases left in between. Germline CDR1 MGHRA, CDR2 YSYEKL. This CDR3 comprises 15 residues. CDR3 protein: CASRTGTSTYNEQFF. CDR3 sequence (DNA): TGCGCCAGCAGAACCGGGACATCAACCTACAATGAGCAGTTCTTC.

This chain joins TRBV11-1 and TRBJ1-1; no clear D gene. CDR1 SGHAT and CDR2 FQDESV come from the germline V gene (reference sequence). V gave up 5 bases and J gave up 11 bases, with 15 bases separating them. The CDR3 has 12 residues. The DNA for the CDR3 is TGTGCCAGCAGCCCCCGGGGATATCTGGCTTTCTTT. Its translation is CASSPRGYLAFF.

The chain couples TRBV5-6 to TRBJ1-1, with 7 bases fitting TRBD1. The CDR3 contains 15 residues. The trim removed 4 bases at V and 4 bases at J, leaving 10 bases unmatched. From germline, CDR1 is SGHDT and CDR2 YYEEEE. This chain's CDR3 is CASSSYTPGGTEAFF. The CDR3 DNA reads TGTGCCAGCAGCAGCTATACTCCAGGGGGCACTGAAGCTTTCTTT.